A single sample gave rise to the 27 T cell receptor beta chains below, sequenced in a study of cytomegalovirus exposure and HLA in healthy donors. The repertoire was sequenced with immunoSEQ multiplex PCR; TCRdb's copy has only in-frame clones and lacks some. The sample lists 200,000 to 300,000 clones, roughly 87% occurring once. Sample: PBMCs. These receptors all come from a woman aged 25 to 39 in good health and CMV-seronegative.

The chain has TRBV30 and TRBJ2-7; 11 bases are a match to TRBD1. CDR1 GTSNPN and CDR2 SVGIG come from the germline V gene (reference sequence). The V segment lost 4 bases and the J segment 9 bases; nucleotides outside the gene matches: 8. The CDR3 contains 13 residues. The CDR3 loop is CAWTPGQGVRQYF. Written as DNA, the CDR3 is TGTGCCTGGACCCCGGGACAGGGGGTGCGGCAGTACTTC.

This clone appeared once. The rearrangement uses TRBV29-1 and TRBJ2-7, with 10 bases that match TRBD2. The junction had 8 bases not matched to a gene; V was cut back by 4 bases and J by 5 bases. The CDR3 is 14 residues long. CDR1 and CDR2 (germline): SQVTM, ANQGSEA. The CDR3 sequence: CSVVRLAGAHEQYF. CDR3 in DNA: TGCAGCGTTGTAAGGCTAGCGGGAGCGCACGAGCAGTACTTC.

The CDR3 loop reads CASSTRQGLGGYTF. DNA for the CDR3: TGTGCCAGCAGCACACGACAGGGTCTAGGTGGCTACACCTTC. The chain is built from TRBV7-2 and TRBJ1-2; 7 bases are shared with TRBD1. Unmatched junction bases numbered 10, after V lost 5 bases and J lost 7 bases. Germline V CDR1 and CDR2: SGHTA, FQGNSA. This CDR3 region has 14 residues.

This chain's CDR3 is CASSGITGVNYGYTF. CDR3 nucleotides: TGTGCCAGCAGCGGGATTACAGGGGTGAACTATGGCTACACCTTC. The J gene is TRBJ1-2, the V gene TRBV7-8; 7 bases agree with TRBD1. This CDR3 spans 15 amino acids. Germline assignment: CDR1 SGHVS and CDR2 FQNEAQ. V lost 5 bases and J lost 2; bases outside the gene matches: 8.

This chain uses TRBV18 with TRBJ1-2; TRBD1 matches 8 bases. Trimming took 9 bases from V and 0 from J; bases not matched to a gene: 12. CDR3 size: 16 residues. Germline loops: CDR1 KGHSH, CDR2 LQKENI. The CDR3 nucleotides read TGTGCCAGTCACGACGATGAGACAGGGGCTAACTATGGCTACACCTTC. It codes for CASHDDETGANYGYTF.

The gene calls are TRBV28 and TRBJ2-7; D is unclear. Trimming removed 7 bases from V and 2 bases from J, with 15 bases in between. In germline, CDR1 is MDHEN, CDR2 SYDVKM. This CDR3 is built from 14 residues. The CDR3 sequence is CASTLRVFPYEQYF. CDR3 sequence (DNA): TGTGCCAGCACCCTTCGGGTCTTCCCCTACGAGCAGTACTTC.

The chain employs TRBV28 and TRBJ1-2; no definite D call. Trimming pared 3 bases from V and 8 bases from J, leaving 10 bases between. Germline CDR1 is MDHEN and CDR2 is SYDVKM. The CDR3 length is 12 residues. CDR3 sequence reads: CASSLVGEGYTF. The DNA of the CDR3 is TGTGCCAGCAGTTTGGTAGGTGAAGGCTACACCTTC.

This rearrangement joins TRBV28 to TRBJ2-2; no firm D call. The CDR3 extends over 16 amino acids. V was clipped by 7 bases and J by 0 bases, with 15 bases between them. Per germline, CDR1 MDHEN and CDR2 SYDVKM. Written as DNA, the CDR3 is TGTGCCAGCAAATCGGGTGCAGCATCGAACACCGGGGAGCTGTTTTTT. As protein: CASKSGAASNTGELFF.

This clone was picked up a small number of times. The V gene is TRBV27, the J gene TRBJ2-1, with 7 bases aligning to TRBD1. V gave up 6 bases and J gave up 12 bases; unmatched junction bases: 5. This CDR3 has 11 amino acids. Germline V lookup: CDR1 MNHEY, CDR2 SMNVEV (reference sequence). The CDR3 region is CASRTGFGQFF. The CDR3 DNA follows: TGTGCCAGCAGGACAGGGTTTGGGCAGTTCTTC.

The chain joins TRBV27 to TRBJ2-7; 12 bases fit TRBD1. J lost 5 bases, V lost 1 base, and 6 bases had no gene match. CDR3 length: 16 residues. Germline V CDR1 and CDR2: MNHEY, SMNVEV (reference sequence). This CDR3 is CASSLWGQGAGDEQYF. The CDR3 nucleotides read TGTGCCAGCAGTTTATGGGGACAGGGGGCGGGGGACGAGCAGTACTTC.

This chain joins TRBV28 and TRBJ1-5; TRBD1 matches at 7 bases. Germline CDR1 is MDHEN and CDR2 is SYDVKM. The CDR3 is 16 amino acids. J gave up 2 bases and V 2 bases, and 6 bases lay outside the gene matches. CDR3 amino acids: CASSLRQGMGNQPQHF. The DNA of the CDR3 is TGTGCCAGCAGTTTACGACAGGGAATGGGCAATCAGCCCCAGCATTTT.

This chain links TRBV10-3 with TRBJ1-5, with 8 bases aligning to TRBD1. Germline loops: CDR1 ENHRY, CDR2 SYGVKD. With 3 bases clipped from V and 0 bases from J, the junction kept 4 bases outside the gene matches. CDR3 size: 16 residues. The CDR3 nucleotides read TGTGCCATCAGTGATCACGACAGGGGTAGCAATCAGCCCCAGCATTTT. Protein sequence: CAISDHDRGSNQPQHF.

This clone was found once. The rearrangement uses TRBV29-1 and TRBJ2-5; D possibly matches TRBD1 or TRBD2 (5 bases each). The J call is doubtful: the DNA matches TRBJ2-7 better. Germline values: CDR1 SQVTM, CDR2 ANQGSEA. The CDR3 consists of 11 residues. The CDR3 DNA is TGCAGCGTCCCCGGGACCACCGAGCAGTACTTC. Its translation is CSVPGTTEQYF.

V and J are TRBV7-2 and TRBJ2-2, with a tentative D call TRBD2 (6 bases). Between the trimmed V and J ends, which lost 5 bases and 6 bases, there was a span of 19 bases. Germline V gene sequence: CDR1 SGHTA, CDR2 FQGNSA. The CDR3 runs to 16 residues. In DNA, the CDR3 is TGTGCCAGCAGCCCCCCTGGGCGGGAAGGGGCCGGGGAGCTGTTTTTT. This translates into CASSPPGREGAGELFF. Variable domain in full (rest from reference TRBV7-2 and TRBJ2-2): GAGVSQSPSNKVTEKGKDVELRCDPISGHTALYWYRQSLGQGLEFLIYFQGNSAPDKSGLPSDRFSAERTGGSVSTLTIQRTQQEDSAVYLCASSPPGREGAGELFFGEGSRLTVL.

This chain joins TRBV7-9 and TRBJ2-5; 9 bases are shared with TRBD1. The CDR3 is made up of 14 amino acids. The germline gives CDR1 SEHNR, CDR2 FQNEAQ (reference sequence). J lost 4 bases, V lost 8 bases, and 8 bases had no gene match. CDR3 nucleotides: TGTGCCAGCGGCACAGGGGGCGGGGGAGAGACCCAGTACTTC. Protein: CASGTGGGGETQYF. The full variable domain, with the rest looked up from reference TRBV7-9 and TRBJ2-5, is DTGVSQNPRHKITKRGQNVTFRCDPISEHNRLYWYRQTLGQGPEFLTYFQNEAQLEKSRLLSDRFSAERPKGSFSTLEIQRTEQGDSAMYLCASGTGGGGETQYFGPGTRLLVL.

This chain uses TRBV10-1 with TRBJ2-2; possibly TRBD1 for D (5 bases). Germline CDR1 WNHNN, CDR2 SYGVQD (reference sequence). Trimming shortened V by 0 bases and J by 6 bases, and 20 bases separated the two germline ends. The CDR3 spans 18 residues. The CDR3 protein is CASSESRTNLSMAGELFF. The DNA of the CDR3 is TGCGCCAGCAGTGAGTCTCGGACAAATTTATCGATGGCCGGGGAGCTGTTTTTT.

Points on this clone: One end of the junction is discordant with germline, which a read error may explain. The chain is built from TRBV27 and TRBJ2-3; D remains ambiguous. CDR3 length: 15 residues. The germline CDR1 and CDR2 sequences are MNHEY and SMNVEV (reference sequence). The CDR3 sequence: CTSITPAPPPDTQYF. CDR3 nucleotide sequence: TGTACCAGCATAACGCCCGCCCCCCCACCAGATACGCAGTATTTT.

The gene calls are TRBV2 and TRBJ1-4; D call uncertain. Germline values: CDR1 SNHLY, CDR2 FYNNEI. The CDR3 consists of 14 residues. V was shortened by 7 bases and J by 1 base, with 10 bases between the two germline ends. This CDR3 reads CASTPDETNEKLFF. CDR3 coding DNA: TGTGCCAGCACACCGGACGAAACTAATGAAAAACTGTTTTTT. Full variable domain (remainder filled in from reference TRBV2 and TRBJ1-4): EPEVTQTPSHQVTQMGQEVILRCVPISNHLYFYWYRQILGQKVEFLVSFYNNEISEKSEIFDDQFSVERPDGSNFTLKIRSTKLEDSAMYFCASTPDETNEKLFFGSGTQLSVL.

This clone came up once. The rearrangement links TRBV28 to TRBJ1-5; D is unclear. The CDR3 spans 15 residues. From germline, CDR1 is MDHEN and CDR2 SYDVKM. Trimming removed 5 bases at V and 7 bases at J, with 18 bases between. The CDR3 reads CASSPRGGLSQPQHF. CDR3 nucleotides: TGTGCCAGCAGTCCGCGGGGAGGTTTAAGCCAGCCCCAGCATTTT.

V is TRBV7-3 and J is TRBJ2-5; D might be TRBD1 or TRBD2, each matching 5 bases. There are 15 residues in the CDR3. Germline assignment: CDR1 SGHTA and CDR2 FQGTGA. V lost 2 bases and J lost 5, with 15 bases in between. In nucleotides, the CDR3 is TGTGCCAGCAGCTTATCGGCAGGGACGTACGAGACCCAGTACTTC. Residues: CASSLSAGTYETQYF.

The rearrangement uses TRBV5-4 and TRBJ2-3; 10 nucleotides agree with TRBD2. Trimming at V came to 4 bases and at J to 5 bases, leaving 7 bases not matched to a gene. CDR3 length: 15 residues. Per the germline V gene, CDR1 is SGHNT and CDR2 is YYREEE (reference sequence). CDR3 coding DNA: TGTGCCAGCAGCCTAGCGGGAGTATGGGGAGATACGCAGTATTTT. As protein: CASSLAGVWGDTQYF.

V and J are TRBV5-5 and TRBJ2-5, with D uncertain. This CDR3 has 14 amino acids. Trimming shortened V by 1 base and J by 5 bases, and 12 bases separated the two germline ends. CDR1 is SGHKS and CDR2 is YYEKEE in the germline V gene (reference sequence). Here the CDR3 reads CASSLYSDGETQYF. The CDR3 nucleotides are TGTGCCAGCAGCTTGTATTCGGATGGGGAGACCCAGTACTTC.

This clone was seen once. V is TRBV29-1 and J is TRBJ2-4; D perhaps matches TRBD2 (5 bases). The CDR3 contains 13 residues. In germline, CDR1 is SQVTM, CDR2 ANQGSEA. The germline V and J ends were trimmed by 8 bases and 6 bases, with 17 bases remaining between them. CDR3: CSIGGSEGNIQYF. The CDR3 coding sequence is TGCAGCATCGGTGGGTCAGAGGGAAACATTCAGTACTTC.

There are a few counts of this clone. The genes are TRBV6-5 and TRBJ1-5; 8 bases are a match to TRBD1. Per germline, CDR1 MNHEY and CDR2 SVGAGI. The CDR3 covers 14 residues. V was pared by 4 bases and J by 7 bases, with 6 bases of the junction left unmatched. In DNA, the CDR3 is TGTGCCAGCAGTTCACAGGGGGGCGGGCAGCCCCAGCATTTT. As protein: CASSSQGGGQPQHF.

With regard to this clone: Other DNA sequences from this sample encode an identical CDR3 as well. This sequence joins TRBV29-1 and TRBJ2-7, with D maybe TRBD2 (6 bases). Looked up from germline, CDR1 is SQVTM and CDR2 is ANQGSEA. The CDR3 sequence is 12 residues long. V was trimmed by 3 bases and J by 1 base, leaving 7 bases between them. Written as DNA, the CDR3 is TGCAGCGTTGAGGGGACTTCCTACGAGCAGTACTTC. This translates into CSVEGTSYEQYF.

CDR3 nucleotides: TGTGCCAGCACCGGGAGACAGGGGGCATGGGAAGAGACCCAGTACTTC. This encodes CASTGRQGAWEETQYF. V and J are TRBV5-6 and TRBJ2-5; 10 bases align to TRBD1. The germline V gene has CDR1 SGHDT and CDR2 YYEEEE. The V gene end was trimmed by 6 bases and the J gene end by 3 bases; junction bases not matched to a gene: 11. This CDR3 spans 16 amino acids.

The V gene is TRBV7-9, the J gene TRBJ1-5; TRBD1 matches at 8 bases. From germline, CDR1 is SEHNR and CDR2 FQNEAQ (reference sequence). This CDR3 comprises 16 residues. The trim removed 5 bases at V and 2 bases at J, leaving 8 bases unmatched. The CDR3 reads CASSRKTGAGNQPQHF. In DNA form, the CDR3 reads TGTGCCAGCAGCCGGAAGACAGGGGCCGGCAATCAGCCCCAGCATTTT.